The following is a T cell receptor beta chain sequence with its context. The data belong to a study of blood T cell repertoires in COVID-19. Across the study: Acute-phase and convalescent COVID-19 samples originated in the United States, Italy and Spain.

The repertoire was sequenced with immunoSEQ multiplex PCR; TCRdb's copy has only in-frame clones and lacks some. The data show around 190,000 clones, 70% to 90% seen once. Germline V gene sequence: CDR1 SGHDN, CDR2 FVKESK. The V gene lost 3 bases and the J gene lost 5 bases, with 4 bases spanning the gap. There are 11 residues in the CDR3. The sequencing input was peripheral blood. The rearrangement links TRBV14 to TRBJ2-5; D call uncertain. The TCR sequence derives from a woman of 80 years or more with acute or convalescent COVID-19. The CDR3 DNA reads TGTGCCAGCAGCCAGGAGGAGACCCAGTACTTC. It codes for CASSQEETQYF.